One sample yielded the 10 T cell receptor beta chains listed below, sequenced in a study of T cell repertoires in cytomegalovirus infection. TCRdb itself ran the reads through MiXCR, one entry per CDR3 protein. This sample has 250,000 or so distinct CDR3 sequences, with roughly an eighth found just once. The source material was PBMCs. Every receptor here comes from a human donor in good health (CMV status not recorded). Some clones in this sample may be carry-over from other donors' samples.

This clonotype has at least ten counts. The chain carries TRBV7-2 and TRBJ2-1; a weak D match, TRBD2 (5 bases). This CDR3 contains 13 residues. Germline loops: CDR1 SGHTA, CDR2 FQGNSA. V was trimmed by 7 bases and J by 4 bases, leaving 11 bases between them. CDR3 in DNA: TGTGCCAGCAAGGCCGGCGGGTACAATGAGCAGTTCTTC. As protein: CASKAGGYNEQFF.

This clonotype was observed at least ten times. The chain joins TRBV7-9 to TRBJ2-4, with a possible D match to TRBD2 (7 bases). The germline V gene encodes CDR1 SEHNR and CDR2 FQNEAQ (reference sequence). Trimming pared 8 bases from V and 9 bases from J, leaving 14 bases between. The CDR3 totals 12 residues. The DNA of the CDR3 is TGTGCCAGCTCAAATAGGGGGGGCATTCAGTACTTC. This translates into CASSNRGGIQYF.

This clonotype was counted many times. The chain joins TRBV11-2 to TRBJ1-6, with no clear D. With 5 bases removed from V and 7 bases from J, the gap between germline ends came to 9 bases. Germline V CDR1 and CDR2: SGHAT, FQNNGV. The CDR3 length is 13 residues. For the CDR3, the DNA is TGTGCCAGCAGCCCCGGAAGGAATTCACCCCTCCACTTT. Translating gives CASSPGRNSPLHF.

The CDR3 protein is CASSVGLAGGRFNEQFF. Written as DNA, the CDR3 is TGTGCCAGCAGCGTAGGACTTGCGGGGGGGCGATTCAATGAGCAGTTCTTC. The rearrangement links TRBV9 to TRBJ2-1, with 9 bases aligning to TRBD2. Germline values: CDR1 SGDLS, CDR2 YYNGEE. This CDR3 is built from 17 residues. Trimming cost V 0 bases and J 6 bases; bases outside gene matches: 10.

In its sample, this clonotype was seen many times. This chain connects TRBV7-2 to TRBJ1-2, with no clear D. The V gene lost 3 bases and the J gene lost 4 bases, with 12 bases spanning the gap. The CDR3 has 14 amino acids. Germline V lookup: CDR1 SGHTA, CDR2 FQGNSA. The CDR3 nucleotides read TGTGCCAGCAGCTTGGGTGACCCGTTCTATGGCTACACCTTC. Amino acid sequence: CASSLGDPFYGYTF.

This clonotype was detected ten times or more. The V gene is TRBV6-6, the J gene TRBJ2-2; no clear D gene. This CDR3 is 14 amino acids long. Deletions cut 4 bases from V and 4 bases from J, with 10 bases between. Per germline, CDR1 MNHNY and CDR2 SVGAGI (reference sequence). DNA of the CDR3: TGTGCCAGCAGTTCCGAGGCTATCACCGGGGAGCTGTTTTTT. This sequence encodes CASSSEAITGELFF.

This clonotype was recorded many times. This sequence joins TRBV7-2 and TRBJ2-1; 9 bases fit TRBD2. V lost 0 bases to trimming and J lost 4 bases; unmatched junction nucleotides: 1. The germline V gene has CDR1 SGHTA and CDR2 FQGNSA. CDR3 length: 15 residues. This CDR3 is CASSLAAGGYNEQFF. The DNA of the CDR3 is TGTGCCAGCAGCTTAGCAGCGGGAGGTTACAATGAGCAGTTCTTC.

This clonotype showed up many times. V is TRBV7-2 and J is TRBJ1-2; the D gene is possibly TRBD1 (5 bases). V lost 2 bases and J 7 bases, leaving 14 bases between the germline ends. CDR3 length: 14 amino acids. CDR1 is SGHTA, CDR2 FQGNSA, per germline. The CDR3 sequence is CASSLPGMHRGYTF. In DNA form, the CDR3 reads TGTGCCAGCAGCTTACCAGGGATGCATCGTGGCTACACCTTC.

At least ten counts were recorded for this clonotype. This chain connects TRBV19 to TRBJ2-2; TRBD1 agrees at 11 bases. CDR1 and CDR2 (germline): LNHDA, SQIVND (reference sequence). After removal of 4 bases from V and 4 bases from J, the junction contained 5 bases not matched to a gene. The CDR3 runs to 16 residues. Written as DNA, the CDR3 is TGTGCCAGTAGTACAGCCGGGACAGGGGGCACCGGGGAGCTGTTTTTT. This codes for CASSTAGTGGTGELFF.

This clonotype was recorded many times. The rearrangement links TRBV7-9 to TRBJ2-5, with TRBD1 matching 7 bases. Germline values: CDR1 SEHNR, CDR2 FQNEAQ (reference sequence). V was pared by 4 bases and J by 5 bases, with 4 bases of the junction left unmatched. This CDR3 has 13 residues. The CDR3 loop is CASSWGQRETQYF. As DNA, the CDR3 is TGTGCCAGCAGCTGGGGACAGAGGGAGACCCAGTACTTC.